This TCR beta chain is from a study of blood T cell repertoires in COVID-19. CDR1 and CDR2 (germline): KGHSH, LQKENI. J gave up 1 base and V 3 bases, and 9 bases lay outside the gene matches. This CDR3 is built from 17 residues. Seattle researchers signed up patients amid active infection and tracked them longitudinally. Method: immunoSEQ multiplex PCR; TCRdb's copy keeps in-frame clones and lacks some. Found here are 51,000 or so clones, around 82% of them singletons; the top ten hold under 30%. The rearrangement links TRBV18 to TRBJ1-5, with 7 bases identical to TRBD1. Sample: peripheral blood. The sequence was obtained from a woman of 80 years or more with COVID-19, enrolled during active disease. CDR3 sequence reads: CASSPWPGGSSNQPQHF. In nucleotides, the CDR3 is TGTGCCAGCTCACCCTGGCCAGGGGGTTCGAGCAATCAGCCCCAGCATTTT.